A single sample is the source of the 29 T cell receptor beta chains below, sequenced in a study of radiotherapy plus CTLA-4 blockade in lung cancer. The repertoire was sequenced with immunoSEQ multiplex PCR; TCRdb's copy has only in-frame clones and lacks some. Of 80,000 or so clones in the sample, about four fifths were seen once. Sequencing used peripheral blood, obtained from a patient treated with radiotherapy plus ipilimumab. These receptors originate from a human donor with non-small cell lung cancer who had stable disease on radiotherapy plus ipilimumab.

For the CDR3, the DNA is TGTGCCATCAGCGGGACAGGGGGTGAAGGCTACACCTTC. Translation gives CAISGTGGEGYTF. This chain links TRBV10-3 with TRBJ1-2, with 11 positions matching TRBD1. Trimming at V came to 6 bases and at J to 8 bases, leaving 5 bases not matched to a gene. Germline V gene sequence: CDR1 ENHRY, CDR2 SYGVKD. The CDR3 length is 13 residues.

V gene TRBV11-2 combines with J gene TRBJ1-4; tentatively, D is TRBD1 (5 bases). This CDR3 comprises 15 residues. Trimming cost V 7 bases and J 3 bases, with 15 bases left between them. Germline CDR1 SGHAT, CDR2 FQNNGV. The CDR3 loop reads CASTYEGLANEKLFF. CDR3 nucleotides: TGTGCCAGCACCTATGAGGGGTTGGCTAATGAAAAACTGTTTTTT. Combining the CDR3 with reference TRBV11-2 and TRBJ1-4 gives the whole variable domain EAGVAQSPRYKIIEKRQSVAFWCNPISGHATLYWYQQILGQGPKLLIQFQNNGVVDDSQLPKDRFSAERLKGVDSTLKIQPAKLEDSAVYLCASTYEGLANEKLFFGSGTQLSVL.

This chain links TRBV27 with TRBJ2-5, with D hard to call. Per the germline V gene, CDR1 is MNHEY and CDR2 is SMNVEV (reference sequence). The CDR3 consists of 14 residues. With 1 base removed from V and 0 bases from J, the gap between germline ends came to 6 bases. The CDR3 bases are TGTGCCAGCAGTTTATATAGGGACCAAGAGACCCAGTACTTC. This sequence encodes CASSLYRDQETQYF.

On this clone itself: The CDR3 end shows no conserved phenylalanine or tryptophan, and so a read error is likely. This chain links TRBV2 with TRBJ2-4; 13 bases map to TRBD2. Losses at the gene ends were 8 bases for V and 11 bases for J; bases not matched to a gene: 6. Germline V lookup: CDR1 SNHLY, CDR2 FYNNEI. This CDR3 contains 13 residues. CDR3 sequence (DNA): TGTGCCAGCGGACAGGGACTAGCGGGGTTTCAGTACCTC. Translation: CASGQGLAGFQYL.

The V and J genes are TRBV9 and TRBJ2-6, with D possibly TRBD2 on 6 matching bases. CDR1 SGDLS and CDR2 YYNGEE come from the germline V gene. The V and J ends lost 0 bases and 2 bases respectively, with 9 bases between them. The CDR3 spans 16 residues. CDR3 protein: CASSVGREPGANVLTF. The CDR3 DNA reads TGTGCCAGCAGCGTAGGGAGGGAGCCTGGGGCCAACGTCCTGACTTTC. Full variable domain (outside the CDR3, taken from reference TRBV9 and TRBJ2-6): DSGVTQTPKHLITATGQRVTLRCSPRSGDLSVYWYQQSLDQGLQFLIQYYNGEERAKGNILERFSAQQFPDLHSELNLSSLELGDSALYFCASSVGREPGANVLTFGAGSRLTVL.

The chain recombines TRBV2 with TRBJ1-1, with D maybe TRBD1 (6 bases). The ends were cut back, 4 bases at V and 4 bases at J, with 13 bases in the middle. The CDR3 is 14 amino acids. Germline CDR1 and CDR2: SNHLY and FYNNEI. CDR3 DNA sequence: TGTGCCAGCAGTGGCCAGCTCAGGGGCACTGAAGCTTTCTTT. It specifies CASSGQLRGTEAFF.

CDR3 DNA: TGTGCCAGCAGTGAAGGGACATATTATAGCAATCAGCCCCAGCATTTT. This sequence encodes CASSEGTYYSNQPQHF. The chain employs TRBV6-1 and TRBJ1-5; the D gene is possibly TRBD1 (5 bases). The CDR3 is 16 residues long. V gave up 1 base and J gave up 0 bases, with 10 bases separating them. Germline V gene data show CDR1 as MNHNS and CDR2 as SASEGT.

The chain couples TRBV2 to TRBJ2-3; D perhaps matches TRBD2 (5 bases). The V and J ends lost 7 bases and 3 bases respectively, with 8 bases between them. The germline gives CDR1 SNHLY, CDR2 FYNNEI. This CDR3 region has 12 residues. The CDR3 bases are TGTGCCAGCAACCGAGGGACAGATACGCAGTATTTT. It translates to CASNRGTDTQYF. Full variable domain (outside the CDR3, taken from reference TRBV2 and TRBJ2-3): EPEVTQTPSHQVTQMGQEVILRCVPISNHLYFYWYRQILGQKVEFLVSFYNNEISEKSEIFDDQFSVERPDGSNFTLKIRSTKLEDSAMYFCASNRGTDTQYFGPGTRLTVL.

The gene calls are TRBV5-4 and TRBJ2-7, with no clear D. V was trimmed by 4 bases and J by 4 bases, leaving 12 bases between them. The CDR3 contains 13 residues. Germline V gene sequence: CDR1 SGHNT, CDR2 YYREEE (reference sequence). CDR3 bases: TGTGCCAGCAGCCTCTCCCCAGGATACGAGCAGTACTTC. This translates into CASSLSPGYEQYF.

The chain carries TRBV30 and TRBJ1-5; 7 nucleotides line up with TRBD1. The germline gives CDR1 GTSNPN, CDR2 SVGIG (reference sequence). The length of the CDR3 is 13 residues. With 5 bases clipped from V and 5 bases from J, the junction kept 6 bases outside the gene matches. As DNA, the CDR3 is TGTGCCTGGGCCTCAGGGGGTTATCAGCCCCAGCATTTT. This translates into CAWASGGYQPQHF.

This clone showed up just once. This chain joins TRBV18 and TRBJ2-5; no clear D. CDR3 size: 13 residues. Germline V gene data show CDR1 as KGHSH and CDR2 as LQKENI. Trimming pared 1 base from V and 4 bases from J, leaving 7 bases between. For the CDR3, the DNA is TGTGCCAGCTCACCACAGCCGGCAGAGACCCAGTACTTC. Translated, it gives CASSPQPAETQYF.

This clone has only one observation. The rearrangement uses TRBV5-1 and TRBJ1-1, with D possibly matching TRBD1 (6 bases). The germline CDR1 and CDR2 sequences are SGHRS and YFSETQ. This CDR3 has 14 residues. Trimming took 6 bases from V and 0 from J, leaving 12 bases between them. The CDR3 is CASTHDRMNTEAFF. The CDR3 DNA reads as TGCGCCAGCACACATGACAGGATGAACACTGAAGCTTTCTTT.

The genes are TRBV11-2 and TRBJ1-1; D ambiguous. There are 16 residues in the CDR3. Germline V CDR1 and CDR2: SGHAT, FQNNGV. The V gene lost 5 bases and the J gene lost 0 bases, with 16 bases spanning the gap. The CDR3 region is CASSPSFKAMNTEAFF. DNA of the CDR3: TGTGCCAGCAGCCCAAGTTTTAAGGCCATGAACACTGAAGCTTTCTTT. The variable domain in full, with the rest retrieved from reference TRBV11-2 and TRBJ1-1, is EAGVAQSPRYKIIEKRQSVAFWCNPISGHATLYWYQQILGQGPKLLIQFQNNGVVDDSQLPKDRFSAERLKGVDSTLKIQPAKLEDSAVYLCASSPSFKAMNTEAFFGQGTRLTVV.

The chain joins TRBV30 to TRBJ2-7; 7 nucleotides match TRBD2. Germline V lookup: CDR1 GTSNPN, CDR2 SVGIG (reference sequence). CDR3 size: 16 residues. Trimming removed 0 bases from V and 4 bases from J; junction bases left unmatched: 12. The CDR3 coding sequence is TGTGCCTGGAGTGTAGTGGGTAGCGGGTCCCCTTACGAGCAGTACTTC. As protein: CAWSVVGSGSPYEQYF.

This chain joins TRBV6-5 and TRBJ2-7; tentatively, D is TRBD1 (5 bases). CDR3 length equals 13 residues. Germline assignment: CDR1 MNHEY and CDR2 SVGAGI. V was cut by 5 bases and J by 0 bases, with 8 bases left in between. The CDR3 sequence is CASSIRDSYEQYF. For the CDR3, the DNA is TGTGCCAGCAGTATCAGGGACTCCTACGAGCAGTACTTC.

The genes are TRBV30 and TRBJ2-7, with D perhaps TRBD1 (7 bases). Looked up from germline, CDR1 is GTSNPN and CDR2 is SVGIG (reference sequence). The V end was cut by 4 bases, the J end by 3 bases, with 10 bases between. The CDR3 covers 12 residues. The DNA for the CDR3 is TGTGCCTGGACAGGGGGACTCTACGAGCAGTACTTC. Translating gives CAWTGGLYEQYF.

CDR3 protein: CATHPTGQGHTNEKLFF. The CDR3 bases are TGTGCCACGCACCCAACGGGACAGGGTCACACTAATGAAAAACTGTTTTTT. This rearrangement joins TRBV19 to TRBJ1-4, with 9 bases identical to TRBD1. The germline V gene encodes CDR1 LNHDA and CDR2 SQIVND (reference sequence). The J segment lost 2 bases and the V segment lost 10 bases, leaving 14 bases of the junction unmatched. The CDR3 totals 17 residues.

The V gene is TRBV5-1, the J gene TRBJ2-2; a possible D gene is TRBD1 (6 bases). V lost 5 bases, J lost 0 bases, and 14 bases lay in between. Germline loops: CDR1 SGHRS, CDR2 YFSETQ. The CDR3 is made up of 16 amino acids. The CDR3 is CASRLQGTPNTGELFF. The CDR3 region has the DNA TGCGCCAGCAGACTACAGGGAACTCCGAACACCGGGGAGCTGTTTTTT. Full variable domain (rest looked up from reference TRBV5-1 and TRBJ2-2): KAGVTQTPRYLIKTRGQQVTLSCSPISGHRSVSWYQQTPGQGLQFLFEYFSETQRNKGNFPGRFSGRQFSNSRSEMNVSTLELGDSALYLCASRLQGTPNTGELFFGEGSRLTVL.

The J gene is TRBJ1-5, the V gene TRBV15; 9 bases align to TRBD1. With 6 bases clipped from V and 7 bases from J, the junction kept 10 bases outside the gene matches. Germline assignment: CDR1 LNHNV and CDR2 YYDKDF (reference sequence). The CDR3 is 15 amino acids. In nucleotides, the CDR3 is TGTGCCACCAGATTCCCGGGACAGGGCGGACAGCCCCAGCATTTT. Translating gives CATRFPGQGGQPQHF. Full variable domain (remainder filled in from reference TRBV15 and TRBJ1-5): DAMVIQNPRYQVTQFGKPVTLSCSQTLNHNVMYWYQQKSSQAPKLLFHYYDKDFNNEADTPDNFQSRRPNTSFCFLDIRSPGLGDTAMYLCATRFPGQGGQPQHFGDGTRLSIL.

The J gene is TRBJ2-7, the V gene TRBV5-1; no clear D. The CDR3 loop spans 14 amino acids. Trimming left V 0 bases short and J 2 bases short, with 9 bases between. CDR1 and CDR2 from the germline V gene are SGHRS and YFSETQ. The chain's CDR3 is CASSLEPIPYEQYF. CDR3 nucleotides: TGCGCCAGCAGCTTGGAACCTATTCCCTACGAGCAGTACTTC. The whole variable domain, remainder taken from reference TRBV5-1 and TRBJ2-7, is KAGVTQTPRYLIKTRGQQVTLSCSPISGHRSVSWYQQTPGQGLQFLFEYFSETQRNKGNFPGRFSGRQFSNSRSEMNVSTLELGDSALYLCASSLEPIPYEQYFGPGTRLTVT.

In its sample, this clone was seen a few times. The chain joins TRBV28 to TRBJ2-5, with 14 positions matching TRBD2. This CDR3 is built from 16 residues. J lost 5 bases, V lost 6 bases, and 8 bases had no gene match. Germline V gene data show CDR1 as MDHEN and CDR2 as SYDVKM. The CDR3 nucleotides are TGTGCCAGCAGCCCGCCAGGACTAGCGGGGGGTGAGACCCAGTACTTC. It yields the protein CASSPPGLAGGETQYF.

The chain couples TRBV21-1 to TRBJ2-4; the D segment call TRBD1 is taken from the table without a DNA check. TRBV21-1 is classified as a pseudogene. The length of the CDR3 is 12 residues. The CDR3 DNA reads TGTGCCAGCAGCTTCAGGGGTAGCATTCAGTACTTC. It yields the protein CASSFRGSIQYF.

The CDR3 sequence is CASSDSGGNYYGYTF. DNA of the CDR3: TGTGCCAGCAGCGATTCAGGGGGCAACTACTATGGCTACACCTTC. The rearrangement joins TRBV9 to TRBJ1-2; 8 nucleotides line up with TRBD1. The CDR3 sequence is 15 residues long. From germline, CDR1 is SGDLS and CDR2 YYNGEE. J was trimmed by 3 bases and V by 3 bases; bases with no gene match: 7. Supplemented by reference TRBV9 and TRBJ1-2, the full variable domain reads DSGVTQTPKHLITATGQRVTLRCSPRSGDLSVYWYQQSLDQGLQFLIQYYNGEERAKGNILERFSAQQFPDLHSELNLSSLELGDSALYFCASSDSGGNYYGYTFGSGTRLTVV.

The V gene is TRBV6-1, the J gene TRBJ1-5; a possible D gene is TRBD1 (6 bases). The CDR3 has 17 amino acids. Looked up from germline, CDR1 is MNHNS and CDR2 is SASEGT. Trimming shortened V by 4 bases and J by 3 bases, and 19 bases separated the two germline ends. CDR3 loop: CASSAHGGMGANQPQHF. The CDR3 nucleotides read TGTGCCAGCAGTGCCCACGGGGGAATGGGGGCCAATCAGCCCCAGCATTTT.

As DNA, the CDR3 is TGTGCCAGCAGCATAACCGCCGGGACTCCCGGCGGGGAGCAGTTCTTC. Its translation: CASSITAGTPGGEQFF. The chain has TRBV7-2 and TRBJ2-1, with a possible D match to TRBD2 (6 bases). From germline, CDR1 is SGHTA and CDR2 FQGNSA. CDR3 length equals 16 residues. The V and J ends lost 5 bases and 10 bases respectively, with 24 bases between them.

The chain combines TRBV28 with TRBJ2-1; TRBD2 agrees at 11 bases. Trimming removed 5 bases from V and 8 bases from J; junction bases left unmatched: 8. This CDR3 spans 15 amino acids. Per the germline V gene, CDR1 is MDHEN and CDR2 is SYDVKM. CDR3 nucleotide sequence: TGTGCCAGCAGTCCCTCTAGCGGGAGGACCGATGAGCAGTTCTTC. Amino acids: CASSPSSGRTDEQFF.

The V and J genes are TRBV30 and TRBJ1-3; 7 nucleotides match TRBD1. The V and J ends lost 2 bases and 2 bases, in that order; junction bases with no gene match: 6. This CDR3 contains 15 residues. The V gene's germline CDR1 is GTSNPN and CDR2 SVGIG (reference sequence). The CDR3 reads CAWSNTGEAGNTIYF. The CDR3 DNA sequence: TGTGCCTGGAGTAACACAGGGGAAGCTGGAAACACCATATATTTT.

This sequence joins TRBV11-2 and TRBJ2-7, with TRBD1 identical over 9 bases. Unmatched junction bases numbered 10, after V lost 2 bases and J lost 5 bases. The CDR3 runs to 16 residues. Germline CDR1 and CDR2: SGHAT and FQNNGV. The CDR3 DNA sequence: TGTGCCAGCAGCTTACAGGGACAGGGTAATTCCCACGAGCAGTACTTC. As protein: CASSLQGQGNSHEQYF.

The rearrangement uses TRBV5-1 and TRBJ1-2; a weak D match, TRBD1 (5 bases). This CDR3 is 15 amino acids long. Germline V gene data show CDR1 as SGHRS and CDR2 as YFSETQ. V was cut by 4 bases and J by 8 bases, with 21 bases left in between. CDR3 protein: CASSVSGGTSRGYTF. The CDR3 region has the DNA TGCGCCAGCAGCGTATCTGGGGGTACCTCCCGGGGCTACACCTTC.